The present TCR beta chain was sequenced within a study of persistence of HIV-infected CD4 T cells. About the research overall: The sample holds CD4+ T cells responsive to CMV or HIV-1 Gag.

This was the immunoSEQ version 4 assay in survey mode. Here immunoSEQ multiplex PCR was the method, and the copy in TCRdb shows in-frame clones only, minus some. This sample has more than 25,000 clones, with approximately 80% found just once. Lysates of CMV-infected fibroblasts at roughly 10 ug/mL stimulated these cells. CD40L-negative CD69-negative CD45RO-high memory CD4+ T cells were sorted as populations depleted of antigen-responding cells. In the case of this clone: Its target is not known.

The study, taken as a whole, reports: Antigen-responding cells were enriched for degenerate expanded CDR3beta sequences.

The CDR3 length is 14 residues. Germline loops: CDR1 SGDLS, CDR2 YYNGEE. With 0 bases clipped from V and 8 bases from J, the junction kept 5 bases outside the gene matches. The material sequenced was CD4+ T cells sorted from PBMCs after 18-hour stimulation, taken from a patient who received antiretroviral therapy. This chain links TRBV9 with TRBJ1-2; 9 bases fit TRBD1. This clonotype originated in an adult woman with HIV who was CMV-seropositive. The CDR3 DNA is TGTGCCAGCAGCGTAGGGGGACAGGGTAGGGGCTACACCTTC. Protein: CASSVGGQGRGYTF.